Below are 8 T cell receptor beta chains sequenced from a single sample in a study. Each CDR3 protein is one row after TCRdb ran MiXCR on the RT-PCR reads. The sample includes about 700,000 distinct CDR3 sequences, 14% of them seen just once. The sequencing input was memory CD4+ T cells from blood. The receptor set was obtained from a female donor in good health, serving as a healthy control.

This clonotype was seen a few times. The chain employs TRBV2 and TRBJ2-5; D ambiguous. The V and J ends lost 8 bases and 5 bases respectively, with 12 bases between them. The CDR3 is 12 residues long. Germline CDR1 reads SNHLY; CDR2 reads FYNNEI. The CDR3 DNA sequence: TGTGCCAGCTTAGATAGGGTCGAGACCCAGTACTTC. As protein: CASLDRVETQYF.

This clonotype showed up just a few times. The chain joins TRBV20-1 to TRBJ2-7; D remains unclear. Germline-derived CDR1 and CDR2 are DFQATT and SNEGSKA (reference sequence). V was cut by 3 bases and J by 2 bases, with 11 bases left in between. This CDR3 region has 13 residues. The DNA for the CDR3 is TGCAGTGCTAGGTGGCAGTCAGCCTACGAGCAGTACTTC. This sequence encodes CSARWQSAYEQYF.

In this sample, this clonotype turned up a few times. The chain uses TRBV6-1 and TRBJ1-2; D gene ambiguous. Looked up from germline, CDR1 is MNHNS and CDR2 is SASEGT. The CDR3 is 13 amino acids. The V and J ends lost 4 bases and 3 bases respectively, with 9 bases between them. CDR3 nucleotide sequence: TGTGCCAGCAGTGGACCGAAACACTATGGCTACACCTTC. This encodes CASSGPKHYGYTF.

The chain couples TRBV7-2 to TRBJ2-7; 14 bases are a match to TRBD2. The CDR3 is 19 amino acids. Per the germline V gene, CDR1 is SGHTA and CDR2 is FQGNSA. Trimming removed 2 bases from V and 0 bases from J; junction bases left unmatched: 9. The CDR3 region is CASSLRLAGGPRSSYEQYF. In DNA, the CDR3 is TGTGCCAGCAGCTTACGACTAGCGGGAGGGCCGAGGAGCTCCTACGAGCAGTACTTC.

The sample holds a few counts of this clonotype. The rearrangement links TRBV7-2 to TRBJ1-5, with 10 bases matching TRBD1. The CDR3 has 15 residues. With 5 bases clipped from V and 6 bases from J, the junction kept 7 bases outside the gene matches. Germline V gene sequence: CDR1 SGHTA, CDR2 FQGNSA. CDR3 amino acids: CASSPTGGWGQPQHF. The CDR3, as DNA: TGTGCCAGCAGCCCGACAGGGGGCTGGGGTCAGCCCCAGCATTTT.

The chain carries TRBV20-1 and TRBJ1-2, with D possibly matching TRBD1 (6 bases). Germline V gene sequence: CDR1 DFQATT, CDR2 SNEGSKA (reference sequence). CDR3 size: 14 residues. Trimming removed 6 bases from V and 7 bases from J, with 21 bases in between. The CDR3 bases are TGCAGTGCCAGTAGGACAGCGGGTCGGGGTGGCTACACCTTC. Translated: CSASRTAGRGGYTF.

The chain recombines TRBV6-6 with TRBJ1-5; D not certain. The CDR3 contains 14 residues. The germline gives CDR1 MNHNY, CDR2 SVGAGI (reference sequence). V lost 1 base and J 1 base, leaving 5 bases between the germline ends. This CDR3 reads CASSYLDSNQPQHF. CDR3 DNA: TGTGCCAGCAGTTACTTGGACAGCAATCAGCCCCAGCATTTT.

This clonotype has just a few counts. This chain links TRBV20-1 with TRBJ2-1; 10 nucleotides align to TRBD2. Unmatched junction bases numbered 5, after V lost 3 bases and J lost 3 bases. The CDR3 runs 15 residues. Germline-derived CDR1 and CDR2 are DFQATT and SNEGSKA (reference sequence). The CDR3 bases are TGCAGTGCTAGCGATCTAGCGGGAGTCTACAATGAGCAGTTCTTC. It is translated as CSASDLAGVYNEQFF.